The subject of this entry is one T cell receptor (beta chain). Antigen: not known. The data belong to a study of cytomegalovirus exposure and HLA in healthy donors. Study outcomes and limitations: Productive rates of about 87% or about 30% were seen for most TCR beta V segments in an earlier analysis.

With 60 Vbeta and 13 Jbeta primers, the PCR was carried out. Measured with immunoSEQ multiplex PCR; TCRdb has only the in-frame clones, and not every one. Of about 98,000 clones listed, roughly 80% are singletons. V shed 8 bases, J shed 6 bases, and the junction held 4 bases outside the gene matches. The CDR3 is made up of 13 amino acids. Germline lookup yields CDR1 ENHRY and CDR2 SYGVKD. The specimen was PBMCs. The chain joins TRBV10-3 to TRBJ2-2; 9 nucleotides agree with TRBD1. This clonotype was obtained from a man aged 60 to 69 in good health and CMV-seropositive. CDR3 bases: TGTGCCATCCGACAGGGGGGATCCGGGGAGCTGTTTTTT. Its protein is CAIRQGGSGELFF.